These T cell receptor beta chains were read from a single sample in a study of blood T cell repertoires in COVID-19. The data were produced by immunoSEQ multiplex PCR, yet TCRdb's version contains in-frame clones alone and is incomplete. The sample has over 100,000 clones, about 91% seen once. Sequencing was performed on peripheral blood. All receptors come from a human donor in a cohort sampled during active COVID-19. CDR3s include the opening cysteine and the closing phenylalanine or tryptophan. Fields, in order: D gene, J gene, clone size, V gene, CDR3 length, CDR3 DNA, CDR3 protein. D genes are given only for firm matches. Only some rows state a clone size, as once, few, many or a class for expanded clones.

D gene: TRBD2; J gene: TRBJ2-7; clone size: -; V gene: TRBV18; CDR3 length: 14; CDR3 DNA: TGTGCCAGCTCACCAACGGGGGGTAGCTTCGAGCAGTACTTC; CDR3 protein: CASSPTGGSFEQYF
D gene: TRBD2; J gene: TRBJ2-3; clone size: -; V gene: TRBV7-9; CDR3 length: 16; CDR3 DNA: TGTGCCAGCAGTTACACTAGCGGGCTTGGCACAGATACGCAGTATTTT; CDR3 protein: CASSYTSGLGTDTQYF
D gene: -; J gene: TRBJ2-1; clone size: -; V gene: TRBV13; CDR3 length: 16; CDR3 DNA: TGTGCCAGCAGCGCCCCCGACAGGATTTCTTACAATGAGCAGTTCTTC; CDR3 protein: CASSAPDRISYNEQFF
D gene: TRBD1; J gene: TRBJ1-5; clone size: -; V gene: TRBV7-7; CDR3 length: 17; CDR3 DNA: TGTGCTAGCAAGGTCACGACAGGGGGTTTAGGCAATCAGCCCCAGCATTTT; CDR3 protein: CASKVTTGGLGNQPQHF
D gene: TRBD1; J gene: TRBJ1-2; clone size: -; V gene: TRBV20-1; CDR3 length: 11; CDR3 DNA: TGCAGTGCTAGAGATGGAGGGGGCAAGACCTTC; CDR3 protein: CSARDGGGKTF
D gene: -; J gene: TRBJ1-1; clone size: -; V gene: TRBV29-1; CDR3 length: 11; CDR3 DNA: TGCAGCGTTGTTGGGACAAATGAAGCTTTCTTT; CDR3 protein: CSVVGTNEAFF
D gene: -; J gene: TRBJ1-2; clone size: -; V gene: TRBV4-1; CDR3 length: 17; CDR3 DNA: TGCGCCAGCAGCCAAGATCTATTAGGGGGTACTAACTATGGCTACACCTTC; CDR3 protein: CASSQDLLGGTNYGYTF
D gene: TRBD1; J gene: TRBJ1-4; clone size: -; V gene: TRBV30; CDR3 length: 14; CDR3 DNA: TGTGCCTGGAACCCCGGGACAGCCCATGAAAAACTGTTTTTT; CDR3 protein: CAWNPGTAHEKLFF
D gene: -; J gene: TRBJ1-5; clone size: -; V gene: TRBV27; CDR3 length: 15; CDR3 DNA: TGTGCCAGCAGTTTATCGTGGAGAGGCAATCAGCCCCAGCATTTT; CDR3 protein: CASSLSWRGNQPQHF
D gene: TRBD1; J gene: TRBJ2-7; clone size: few; V gene: TRBV30; CDR3 length: 13; CDR3 DNA: TGTGCCGGACAGGGGGCTCCATCCTACGAGCAGTACTTC; CDR3 protein: CAGQGAPSYEQYF
D gene: TRBD2; J gene: TRBJ2-1; clone size: once; V gene: TRBV11-3; CDR3 length: 14; CDR3 DNA: TGTGCCAGCAGCTTAGCTAGCGGGAGTAATGAGCAGTTCTTC; CDR3 protein: CASSLASGSNEQFF
D gene: TRBD1; J gene: TRBJ1-2; clone size: -; V gene: TRBV6-5; CDR3 length: 16; CDR3 DNA: TGTGCCAGCAGTTCGACAGGGGACTCAGCTAACTATGGCTACACCTTC; CDR3 protein: CASSSTGDSANYGYTF
D gene: -; J gene: TRBJ1-4; clone size: -; V gene: TRBV5-1; CDR3 length: 14; CDR3 DNA: TGCGCCAGCAGCCCGGGAGGACCTGAGAAAAAACTGTTTTTT; CDR3 protein: CASSPGGPEKKLFF
D gene: TRBD1; J gene: TRBJ1-1; clone size: -; V gene: TRBV3-1/TRBV3-2; CDR3 length: 17; CDR3 DNA: TGTGCCAGCAGAAACCTGACAGGGTGGGGAGGCGACACTGAAGCTTTCTTT; CDR3 protein: CASRNLTGWGGDTEAFF
D gene: TRBD1; J gene: TRBJ2-7; clone size: -; V gene: TRBV5-7; CDR3 length: 15; CDR3 DNA: TGTGCCAGCAGCTCCCCGGACAGGGGGCACTACGAGCAGTACTTC; CDR3 protein: CASSSPDRGHYEQYF
D gene: TRBD1; J gene: TRBJ2-4; clone size: few; V gene: TRBV6-2/TRBV6-3; CDR3 length: 21; CDR3 DNA: TGTGCCAGCAGTTACCCCGGGACAGGAACTGATCAAACCCTAGCCAAAAACATTCAGTACTTC; CDR3 protein: CASSYPGTGTDQTLAKNIQYF
D gene: -; J gene: TRBJ2-5; clone size: -; V gene: TRBV11-2; CDR3 length: 14; CDR3 DNA: TGTGCCAGCAGTTACGGAGTGAGTCTTGAGACCCAGTACTTC; CDR3 protein: CASSYGVSLETQYF
D gene: TRBD1; J gene: TRBJ1-2; clone size: -; V gene: TRBV9; CDR3 length: 13; CDR3 DNA: TGTGCCAGCAGCCCCGACAGGGGGTATGGCTACACCTTC; CDR3 protein: CASSPDRGYGYTF
D gene: -; J gene: TRBJ1-1; clone size: -; V gene: TRBV5-8; CDR3 length: 15; CDR3 DNA: TGTGCCAGCAGCTTCCCCGGGACACGGAACACTGAAGCTTTCTTT; CDR3 protein: CASSFPGTRNTEAFF
D gene: TRBD1; J gene: TRBJ1-1; clone size: -; V gene: TRBV4-3; CDR3 length: 14; CDR3 DNA: TGCGCCAGCAGTTACGGGACAGGCGAGCTCGAAGCTTTCTTT; CDR3 protein: CASSYGTGELEAFF
D gene: -; J gene: TRBJ2-1; clone size: -; V gene: TRBV5-1; CDR3 length: 16; CDR3 DNA: TGCGCCAGCAGCTTGTTAGCGGCGAGCTCCTACAATGAGCAGTTCTTC; CDR3 protein: CASSLLAASSYNEQFF
D gene: TRBD1; J gene: TRBJ1-2; clone size: -; V gene: TRBV28; CDR3 length: 15; CDR3 DNA: TGTGCCAGCACCCCTTCCTCGACAGGGAACTATGGCTACACCTTC; CDR3 protein: CASTPSSTGNYGYTF
D gene: -; J gene: TRBJ1-1; clone size: -; V gene: TRBV19; CDR3 length: 14; CDR3 DNA: TGTGCCAGTAGGGGTCGAACAGGGAACACTGAAGCTTTCTTT; CDR3 protein: CASRGRTGNTEAFF
D gene: TRBD1; J gene: TRBJ1-6; clone size: few; V gene: TRBV7-9; CDR3 length: 16; CDR3 DNA: TGTGCCAGCAGTTACAGGGGTATAATCGAATGGTCACCCCTCCACTTT; CDR3 protein: CASSYRGIIEWSPLHF
D gene: -; J gene: TRBJ1-1; clone size: once; V gene: TRBV19; CDR3 length: 17; CDR3 DNA: TGTGCCAGTAGTATAGATCTCCGGGTGGGAAGGGGCACTGAAGCTTTCTTT; CDR3 protein: CASSIDLRVGRGTEAFF
D gene: TRBD1; J gene: TRBJ2-3; clone size: -; V gene: TRBV5-1; CDR3 length: 17; CDR3 DNA: TGCGCCAGCAGCTTGGCCTATAGGACAGGGGGTACAGATACGCAGTATTTT; CDR3 protein: CASSLAYRTGGTDTQYF
D gene: TRBD1; J gene: TRBJ1-1; clone size: -; V gene: TRBV20-1; CDR3 length: 15; CDR3 DNA: TGCAGTGCTAGTCACCCGGGACAGGGGGTCACTGAAGCTTTCTTT; CDR3 protein: CSASHPGQGVTEAFF
D gene: -; J gene: TRBJ2-5; clone size: -; V gene: TRBV7-2; CDR3 length: 14; CDR3 DNA: TGTGCCAGCAGCTTAGTGAGGACTCAAGAGACCCAGTACTTC; CDR3 protein: CASSLVRTQETQYF
D gene: -; J gene: TRBJ2-3; clone size: once; V gene: TRBV6-5; CDR3 length: 15; CDR3 DNA: TGTGCCAGCAGTAGGCTGGGCGGGAATACAGATACGCAGTATTTT; CDR3 protein: CASSRLGGNTDTQYF
D gene: -; J gene: TRBJ2-7; clone size: -; V gene: TRBV11-1; CDR3 length: 13; CDR3 DNA: TGTGCCAGCAAGTGCCTTCCGGGAAAAACCACGGACTTC; CDR3 protein: CASKCLPGKTTDF
D gene: TRBD2; J gene: TRBJ2-2; clone size: -; V gene: TRBV5-6; CDR3 length: 16; CDR3 DNA: TGTGCCAGCAGCCCTGATCCAGCGGGAGGGGACGGGGAGCTGTTTTTT; CDR3 protein: CASSPDPAGGDGELFF
D gene: -; J gene: TRBJ2-1; clone size: -; V gene: TRBV28; CDR3 length: 15; CDR3 DNA: TGTGCCAGCAGTTTAGGGCAGACCTCCTACAATGAGCAGTTCTTC; CDR3 protein: CASSLGQTSYNEQFF
D gene: -; J gene: TRBJ1-2; clone size: -; V gene: TRBV30; CDR3 length: 10; CDR3 DNA: TGTGCCTGGAGTAGGGGTGGCTACACCTTC; CDR3 protein: CAWSRGGYTF
D gene: TRBD2; J gene: TRBJ2-7; clone size: -; V gene: TRBV4-3; CDR3 length: 16; CDR3 DNA: TGCGCCAGCAGCCAGGACTGGCGGGGGAGCTCCTACGAGCAGTACTTC; CDR3 protein: CASSQDWRGSSYEQYF
D gene: -; J gene: TRBJ1-2; clone size: -; V gene: TRBV30; CDR3 length: 14; CDR3 DNA: TGTGCCTGGAGTCGGGAAGGAAAGCACTATGGCTACACCTTC; CDR3 protein: CAWSREGKHYGYTF
D gene: -; J gene: TRBJ1-1; clone size: -; V gene: TRBV7-8; CDR3 length: 15; CDR3 DNA: TGTGCCAGCAGCTTAAGGACAGTGATGAACACTGAAGCTTTCTTT; CDR3 protein: CASSLRTVMNTEAFF
D gene: TRBD1; J gene: TRBJ2-5; clone size: -; V gene: TRBV5-5; CDR3 length: 16; CDR3 DNA: TGTGCCAGCAGCTTGGGACAGGGGGGAGGGCAAGAGACCCAGTACTTC; CDR3 protein: CASSLGQGGGQETQYF